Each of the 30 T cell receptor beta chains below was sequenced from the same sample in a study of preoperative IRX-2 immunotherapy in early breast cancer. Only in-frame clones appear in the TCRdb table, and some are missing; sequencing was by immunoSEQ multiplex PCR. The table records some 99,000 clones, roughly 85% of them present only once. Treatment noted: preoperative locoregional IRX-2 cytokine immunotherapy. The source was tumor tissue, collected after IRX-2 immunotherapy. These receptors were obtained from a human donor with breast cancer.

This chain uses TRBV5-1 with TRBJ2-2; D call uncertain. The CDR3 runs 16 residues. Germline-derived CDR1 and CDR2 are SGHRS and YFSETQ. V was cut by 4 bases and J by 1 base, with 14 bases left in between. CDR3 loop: CASSPTRRLNTGELFF. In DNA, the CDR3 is TGCGCCAGCAGCCCCACTCGTCGCTTGAACACCGGGGAGCTGTTTTTT.

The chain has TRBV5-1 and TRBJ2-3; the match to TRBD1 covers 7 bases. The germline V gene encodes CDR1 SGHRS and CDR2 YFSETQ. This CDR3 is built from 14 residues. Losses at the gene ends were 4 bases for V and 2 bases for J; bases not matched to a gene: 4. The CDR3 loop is CASSPGQPTDTQYF. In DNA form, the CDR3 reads TGCGCCAGCAGCCCGGGACAGCCCACAGATACGCAGTATTTT.

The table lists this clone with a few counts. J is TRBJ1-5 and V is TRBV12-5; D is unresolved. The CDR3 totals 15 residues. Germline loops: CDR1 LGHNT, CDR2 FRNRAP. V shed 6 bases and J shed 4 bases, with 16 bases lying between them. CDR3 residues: CASGTSWVGNQPQHF. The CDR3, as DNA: TGTGCTAGTGGAACCTCTTGGGTCGGGAATCAGCCCCAGCATTTT.

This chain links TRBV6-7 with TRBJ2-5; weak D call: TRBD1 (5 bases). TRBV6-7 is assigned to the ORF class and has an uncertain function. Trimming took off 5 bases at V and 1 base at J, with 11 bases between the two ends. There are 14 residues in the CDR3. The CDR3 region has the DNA TGTGCCAGCAGTCCAGGGATTTTCCAAGAGACCCAGTACTTC. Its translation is CASSPGIFQETQYF.

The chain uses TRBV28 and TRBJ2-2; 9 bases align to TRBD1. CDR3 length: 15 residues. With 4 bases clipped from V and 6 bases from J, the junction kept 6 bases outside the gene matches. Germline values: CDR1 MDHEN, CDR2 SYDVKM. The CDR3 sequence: CASSYRGRSPGELFF. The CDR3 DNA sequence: TGTGCCAGCAGTTACAGGGGGCGGTCTCCCGGGGAGCTGTTTTTT. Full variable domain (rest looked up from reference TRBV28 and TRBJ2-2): DVKVTQSSRYLVKRTGEKVFLECVQDMDHENMFWYRQDPGLGLRLIYFSYDVKMKEKGDIPEGYSVSREKKERFSLILESASTNQTSMYLCASSYRGRSPGELFFGEGSRLTVL.

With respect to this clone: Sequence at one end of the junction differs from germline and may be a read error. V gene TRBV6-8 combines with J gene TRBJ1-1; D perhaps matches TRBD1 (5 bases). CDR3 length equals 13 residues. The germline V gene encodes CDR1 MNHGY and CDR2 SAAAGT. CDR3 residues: CAISRDRDTEAFF. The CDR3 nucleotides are TGTGCCATCAGTCGAGACAGAGACACTGAAGCTTTCTTT.

The CDR3 nucleotides are TGTGCCAGCTCACCACAGGGGGCGGGTAGCAATCAGCCCCAGCATTTT. It is translated as CASSPQGAGSNQPQHF. V and J are TRBV18 and TRBJ1-5; 7 bases match TRBD1. Germline V gene data show CDR1 as KGHSH and CDR2 as LQKENI. V gave up 1 base and J gave up 0 bases; unmatched junction bases: 3. The length of the CDR3 is 16 residues.

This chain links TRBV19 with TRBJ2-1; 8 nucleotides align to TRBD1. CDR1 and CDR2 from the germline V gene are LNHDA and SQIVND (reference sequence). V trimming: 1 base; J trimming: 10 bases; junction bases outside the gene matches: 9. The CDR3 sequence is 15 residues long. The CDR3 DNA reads TGTGCCAGTAGTATAGTCCTCGGACAGGGAATGGAGCAGTTCTTC. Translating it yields CASSIVLGQGMEQFF.

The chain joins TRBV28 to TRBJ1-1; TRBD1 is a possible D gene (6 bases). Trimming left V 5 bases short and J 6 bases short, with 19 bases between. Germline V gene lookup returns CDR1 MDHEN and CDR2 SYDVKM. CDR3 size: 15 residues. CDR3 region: CASSLNPGGPAEAFF. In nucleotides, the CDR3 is TGTGCCAGCAGTCTAAATCCTGGGGGCCCGGCTGAAGCTTTCTTT.

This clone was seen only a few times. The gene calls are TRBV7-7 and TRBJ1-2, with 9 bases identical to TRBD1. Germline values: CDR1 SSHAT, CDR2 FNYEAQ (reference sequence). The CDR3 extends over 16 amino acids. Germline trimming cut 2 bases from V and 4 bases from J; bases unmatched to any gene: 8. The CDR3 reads CASSLKQGASLYGYTF. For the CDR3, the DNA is TGTGCCAGCAGCTTAAAACAGGGGGCGAGTCTCTATGGCTACACCTTC.

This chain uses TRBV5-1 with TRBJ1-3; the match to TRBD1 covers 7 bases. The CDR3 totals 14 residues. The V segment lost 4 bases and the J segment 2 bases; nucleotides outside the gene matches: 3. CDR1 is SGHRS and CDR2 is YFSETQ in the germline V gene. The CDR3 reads CASSVTGTGNTIYF. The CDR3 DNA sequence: TGCGCCAGCAGCGTGACAGGGACTGGAAACACCATATATTTT. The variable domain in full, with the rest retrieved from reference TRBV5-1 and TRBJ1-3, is KAGVTQTPRYLIKTRGQQVTLSCSPISGHRSVSWYQQTPGQGLQFLFEYFSETQRNKGNFPGRFSGRQFSNSRSEMNVSTLELGDSALYLCASSVTGTGNTIYFGEGSWLTVV.

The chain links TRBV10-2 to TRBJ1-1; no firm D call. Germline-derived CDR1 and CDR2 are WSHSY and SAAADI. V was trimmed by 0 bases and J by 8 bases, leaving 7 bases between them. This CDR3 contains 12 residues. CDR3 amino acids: CASSESGREAFF. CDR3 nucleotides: TGCGCCAGCAGTGAGTCAGGCCGGGAAGCTTTCTTT.

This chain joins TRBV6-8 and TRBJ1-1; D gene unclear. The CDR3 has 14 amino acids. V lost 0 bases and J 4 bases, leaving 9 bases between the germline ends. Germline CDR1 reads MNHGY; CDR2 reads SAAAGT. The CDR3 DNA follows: TGTGCCAGCAGTTACTCACGGGAAAGCACTGAAGCTTTCTTT. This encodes CASSYSRESTEAFF.

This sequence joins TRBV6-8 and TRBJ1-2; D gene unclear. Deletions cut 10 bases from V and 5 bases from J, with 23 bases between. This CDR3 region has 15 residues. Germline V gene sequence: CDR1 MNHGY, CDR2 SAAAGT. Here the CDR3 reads CAIRPSSIQLYGYTF. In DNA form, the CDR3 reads TGTGCCATCAGGCCGAGCTCGATCCAACTTTATGGCTACACCTTC.

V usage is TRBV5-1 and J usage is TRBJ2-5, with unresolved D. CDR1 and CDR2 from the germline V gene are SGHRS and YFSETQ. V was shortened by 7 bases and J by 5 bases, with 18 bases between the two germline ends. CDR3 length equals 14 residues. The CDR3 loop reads CASRLGSPAETQYF. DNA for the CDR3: TGCGCCAGCCGGCTCGGCTCCCCGGCGGAGACCCAGTACTTC.

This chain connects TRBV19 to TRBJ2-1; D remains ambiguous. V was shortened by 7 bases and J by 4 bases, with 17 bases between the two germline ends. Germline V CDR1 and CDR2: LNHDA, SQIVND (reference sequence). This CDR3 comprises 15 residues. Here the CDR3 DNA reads TGTGCCAGTACCTCAATAGGTCCCCAATACAATGAGCAGTTCTTC. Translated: CASTSIGPQYNEQFF.

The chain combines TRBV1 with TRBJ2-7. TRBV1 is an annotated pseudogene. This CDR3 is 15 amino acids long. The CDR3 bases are TGCGCCAGCAGCCAAGCAACTATGGGGTCCTACGAGCAGTACTTC. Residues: CASSQATMGSYEQYF.

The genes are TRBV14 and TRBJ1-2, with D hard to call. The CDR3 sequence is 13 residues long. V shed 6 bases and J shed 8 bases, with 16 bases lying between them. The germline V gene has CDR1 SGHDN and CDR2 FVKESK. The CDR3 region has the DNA TGTGCCAGCAGACCTGACCCCGCGGGCGGCTACACCTTC. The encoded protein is CASRPDPAGGYTF.

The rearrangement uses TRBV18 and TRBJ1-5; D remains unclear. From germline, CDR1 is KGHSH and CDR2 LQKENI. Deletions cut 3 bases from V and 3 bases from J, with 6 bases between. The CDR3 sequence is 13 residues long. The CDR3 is CASSPGNNQPQHF. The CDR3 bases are TGTGCCAGCTCACCGGGCAACAATCAGCCCCAGCATTTT. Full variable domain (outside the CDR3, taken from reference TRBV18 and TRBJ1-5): NAGVMQNPRHLVRRRGQEARLRCSPMKGHSHVYWYRQLPEEGLKFMVYLQKENIIDESGMPKERFSAEFPKEGPSILRIQQVVRGDSAAYFCASSPGNNQPQHFGDGTRLSIL.

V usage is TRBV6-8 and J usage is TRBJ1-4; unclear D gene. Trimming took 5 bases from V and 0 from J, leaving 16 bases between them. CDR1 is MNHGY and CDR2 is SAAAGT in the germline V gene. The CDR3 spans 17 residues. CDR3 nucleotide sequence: TGTGCCAGCAGTCCTCTGGAGAGCCGAGCAACTAATGAAAAACTGTTTTTT. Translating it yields CASSPLESRATNEKLFF.

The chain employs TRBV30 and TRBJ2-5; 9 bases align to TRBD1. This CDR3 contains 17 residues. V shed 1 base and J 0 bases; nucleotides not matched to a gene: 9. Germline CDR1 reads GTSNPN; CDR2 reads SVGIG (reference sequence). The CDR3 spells CAWSAGQGPVNQETQYF. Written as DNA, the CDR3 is TGTGCCTGGAGTGCGGGACAGGGCCCGGTGAACCAAGAGACCCAGTACTTC.

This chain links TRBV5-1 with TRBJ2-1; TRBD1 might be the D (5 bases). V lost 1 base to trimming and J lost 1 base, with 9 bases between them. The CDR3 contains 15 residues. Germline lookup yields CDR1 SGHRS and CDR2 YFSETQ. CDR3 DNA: TGCGCCAGCAGCTTGCAGGGTAATTCCTACAATGAGCAGTTCTTC. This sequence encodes CASSLQGNSYNEQFF. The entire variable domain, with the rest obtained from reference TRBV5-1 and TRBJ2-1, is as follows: KAGVTQTPRYLIKTRGQQVTLSCSPISGHRSVSWYQQTPGQGLQFLFEYFSETQRNKGNFPGRFSGRQFSNSRSEMNVSTLELGDSALYLCASSLQGNSYNEQFFGPGTRLTVL.

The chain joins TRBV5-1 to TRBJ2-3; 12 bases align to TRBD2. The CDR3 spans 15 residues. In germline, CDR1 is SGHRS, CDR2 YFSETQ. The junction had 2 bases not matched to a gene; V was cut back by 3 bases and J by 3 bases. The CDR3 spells CASSWTSGTTDTQYF. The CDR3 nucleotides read TGCGCCAGCAGCTGGACTAGCGGGACAACAGATACGCAGTATTTT. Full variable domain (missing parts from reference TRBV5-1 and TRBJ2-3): KAGVTQTPRYLIKTRGQQVTLSCSPISGHRSVSWYQQTPGQGLQFLFEYFSETQRNKGNFPGRFSGRQFSNSRSEMNVSTLELGDSALYLCASSWTSGTTDTQYFGPGTRLTVL.

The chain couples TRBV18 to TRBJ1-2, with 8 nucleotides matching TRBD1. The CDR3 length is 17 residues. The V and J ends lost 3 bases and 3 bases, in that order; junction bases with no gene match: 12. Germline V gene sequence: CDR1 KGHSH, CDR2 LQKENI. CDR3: CASSPGVTGTGYYGYTF. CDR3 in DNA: TGTGCCAGCTCACCGGGGGTAACCGGGACAGGATACTATGGCTACACCTTC. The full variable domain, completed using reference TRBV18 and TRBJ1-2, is NAGVMQNPRHLVRRRGQEARLRCSPMKGHSHVYWYRQLPEEGLKFMVYLQKENIIDESGMPKERFSAEFPKEGPSILRIQQVVRGDSAAYFCASSPGVTGTGYYGYTFGSGTRLTVV.

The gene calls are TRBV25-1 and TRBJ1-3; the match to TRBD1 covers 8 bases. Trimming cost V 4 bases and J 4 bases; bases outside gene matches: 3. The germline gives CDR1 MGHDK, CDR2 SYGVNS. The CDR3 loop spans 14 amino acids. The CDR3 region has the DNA TGTGCCAGCAGTGCCGACAGGGGCGGAAACACCATATATTTT. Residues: CASSADRGGNTIYF.

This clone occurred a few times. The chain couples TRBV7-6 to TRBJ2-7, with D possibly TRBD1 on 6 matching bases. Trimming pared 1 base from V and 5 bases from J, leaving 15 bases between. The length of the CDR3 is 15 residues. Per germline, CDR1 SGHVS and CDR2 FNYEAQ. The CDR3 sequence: CASSLVAGVYDEQYF. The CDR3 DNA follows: TGTGCCAGCAGCTTAGTGGCAGGGGTTTACGACGAGCAGTACTTC.

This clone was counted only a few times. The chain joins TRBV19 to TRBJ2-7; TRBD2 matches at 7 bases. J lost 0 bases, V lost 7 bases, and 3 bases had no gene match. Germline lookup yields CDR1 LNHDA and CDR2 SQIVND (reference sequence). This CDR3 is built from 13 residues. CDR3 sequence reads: CASTGTNSYEQYF. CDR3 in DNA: TGTGCCAGTACCGGGACTAACTCCTACGAGCAGTACTTC. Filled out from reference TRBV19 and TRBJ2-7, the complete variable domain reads DGGITQSPKYLFRKEGQNVTLSCEQNLNHDAMYWYRQDPGQGLRLIYYSQIVNDFQKGDIAEGYSVSREKKESFPLTVTSAQKNPTAFYLCASTGTNSYEQYFGPGTRLTVT.

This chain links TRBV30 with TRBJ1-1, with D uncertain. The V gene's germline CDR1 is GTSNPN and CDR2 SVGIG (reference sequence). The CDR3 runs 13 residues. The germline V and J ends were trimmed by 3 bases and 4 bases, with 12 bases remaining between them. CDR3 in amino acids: CAWSPGRVTEAFF. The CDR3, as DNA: TGTGCCTGGAGCCCCGGGCGGGTCACTGAAGCTTTCTTT.

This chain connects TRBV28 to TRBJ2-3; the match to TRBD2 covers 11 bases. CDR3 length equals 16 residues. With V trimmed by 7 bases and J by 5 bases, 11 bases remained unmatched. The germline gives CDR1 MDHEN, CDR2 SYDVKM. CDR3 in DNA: TGTGCCAGCAACCCCACCGTACTAGCGGGAGAAGATACGCAGTATTTT. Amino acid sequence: CASNPTVLAGEDTQYF.

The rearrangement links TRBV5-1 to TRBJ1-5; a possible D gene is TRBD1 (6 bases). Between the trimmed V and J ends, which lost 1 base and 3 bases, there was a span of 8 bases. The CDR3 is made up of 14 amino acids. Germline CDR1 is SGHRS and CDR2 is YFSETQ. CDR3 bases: TGCGCCAGCAGCTTGCCAGGGGTCAATCAGCCCCAGCATTTT. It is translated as CASSLPGVNQPQHF.